The 17 T cell receptor beta chains below all came from one sample that was sequenced in a study of response to subunit inactivated influenza vaccine. TCRdb ran MiXCR on the RT-PCR reads and lists one entry per CDR3 protein. Of approximately 530,000 distinct CDR3 sequences in the sample, 6% to 9% were seen once. The sequenced sample was PBMCs from blood, obtained roughly 24 months after vaccination. These receptors were obtained from a man between 50 and 75 years old who received an inactivated influenza vaccine.

V and J are TRBV4-2 and TRBJ2-5; possibly TRBD1 or TRBD2 for D (5 bases each). This CDR3 spans 15 amino acids. V gave up 0 bases and J gave up 5 bases, with 13 bases separating them. Germline V gene sequence: CDR1 LGHNA, CDR2 YNFKEQ. Written as DNA, the CDR3 is TGTGCCAGCAGCCAAGATCTACGGGGCGCCGAGACCCAGTACTTC. It is translated as CASSQDLRGAETQYF.

This clonotype was observed a few times. The chain links TRBV5-1 to TRBJ2-1; tentatively, D is TRBD2 (7 bases). This CDR3 has 14 residues. V was clipped by 4 bases and J by 6 bases, with 14 bases between them. Germline loops: CDR1 SGHRS, CDR2 YFSETQ. The CDR3 protein is CASSRGGDGNEQFF. The CDR3 DNA reads as TGCGCCAGCAGCCGAGGGGGGGATGGCAATGAGCAGTTCTTC.

This clonotype was detected a few times. The chain links TRBV20-1 to TRBJ2-7; D is perhaps TRBD1 (6 bases). CDR3 length: 15 residues. The V and J ends lost 6 bases and 1 base respectively, with 19 bases between them. Germline CDR1 and CDR2: DFQATT and SNEGSKA (reference sequence). In nucleotides, the CDR3 is TGCAGTGCCAGAAAGACAGGCACCTGGTCCTACGAGCAGTACTTC. Translation: CSARKTGTWSYEQYF.

This clonotype was counted between two and nine times. An end of the junction does not agree with germline; a read error may underlie this. The V gene is TRBV5-6, the J gene TRBJ2-1; TRBD2 matches 10 bases. The CDR3 consists of 15 residues. Germline loops: CDR1 SGHDT, CDR2 YYEEEE. The CDR3 DNA follows: TGTGCTAGCAGCTTTTTTAGCGGGGGGTACAATGAGCAGTTCTTC. Residues: CASSFFSGGYNEQFF.

Only a few counts were recorded for this clonotype. Sequence at one end of the junction differs from germline and may be a read error. CDR3 sequence (DNA): TGTGCCAGCAGCTTAGGTCTGACTAGCGGGGGAGCCTATAATGAGCAGTTCTTC. Amino acids: CASSLGLTSGGAYNEQFF. The chain carries TRBV11-1 and TRBJ2-1; 12 positions agree with TRBD2. The CDR3 length is 18 residues. Per the germline V gene, CDR1 is SGHAT and CDR2 is FQDESV (reference sequence).

The chain joins TRBV12-3 or TRBV12-4 to TRBJ2-1; 12 positions match TRBD2. The CDR3 is 17 amino acids. The V and J ends lost 1 base and 9 bases, in that order; junction bases with no gene match: 10. CDR3 in amino acids: CASSLGGGLAGSREQFF. The CDR3 bases are TGTGCCAGCAGTTTAGGGGGCGGACTAGCGGGATCTCGTGAGCAGTTCTTC.

This clonotype was counted a few times. The chain carries TRBV5-1 and TRBJ2-5, with TRBD2 matching over 8 bases. This CDR3 comprises 14 residues. Germline trimming cut 6 bases from V and 7 bases from J; bases unmatched to any gene: 11. CDR1 is SGHRS, CDR2 YFSETQ, per germline. The CDR3 DNA sequence: TGCGCCAGCACGGGGAGTAGCGGGAAATTGACCCAGTACTTC. This translates into CASTGSSGKLTQYF.

This clonotype was seen at least ten times. The chain links TRBV19 to TRBJ2-3; 10 nucleotides line up with TRBD2. The CDR3 contains 15 residues. The ends lost 4 bases at V and 4 bases at J; junction bases unmatched: 5. Per germline, CDR1 LNHDA and CDR2 SQIVND (reference sequence). The chain's CDR3 is CASSTSAGGADTQYF. CDR3 nucleotide sequence: TGTGCCAGTAGTACTTCAGCGGGGGGGGCAGATACGCAGTATTTT. Combining the CDR3 with reference TRBV19 and TRBJ2-3 gives the whole variable domain DGGITQSPKYLFRKEGQNVTLSCEQNLNHDAMYWYRQDPGQGLRLIYYSQIVNDFQKGDIAEGYSVSREKKESFPLTVTSAQKNPTAFYLCASSTSAGGADTQYFGPGTRLTVL.

This clonotype was seen a handful of times. V usage is TRBV20-1 and J usage is TRBJ2-7; 9 nucleotides align to TRBD2. Germline V CDR1 and CDR2: DFQATT, SNEGSKA (reference sequence). Losses at the gene ends were 1 base for V and 2 bases for J; bases not matched to a gene: 6. The CDR3 is 15 residues long. The CDR3 DNA reads TGCAGTGCTAGAGCCCCTAGCGGGACGACCTACGAGCAGTACTTC. This sequence encodes CSARAPSGTTYEQYF.

This clonotype was seen a few times. The gene calls are TRBV6-1 and TRBJ2-1; TRBD2 aligns across 12 bases. The V gene's germline CDR1 is MNHNS and CDR2 SASEGT. This CDR3 is 15 amino acids long. The J segment lost 5 bases and the V segment lost 6 bases, leaving 5 bases of the junction unmatched. DNA of the CDR3: TGTGCCAGCAGGACGACTAGCGGGAGACACAATGAGCAGTTCTTC. Residues: CASRTTSGRHNEQFF.

The chain employs TRBV4-3 and TRBJ2-3, with 7 bases fitting TRBD2. V gave up 0 bases and J gave up 6 bases; unmatched junction bases: 15. Germline V gene data show CDR1 as LGHNA and CDR2 as YSLEER. The CDR3 runs 18 residues. CDR3: CASSQDGGFGLGSDTQYF. The CDR3 nucleotides are TGCGCCAGCAGCCAAGATGGAGGATTCGGACTAGGGTCGGATACGCAGTATTTT.

This clonotype was observed a handful of times. V and J are TRBV12-3 or TRBV12-4 and TRBJ2-3, with TRBD2 as a possible D gene (5 bases). V was cut by 7 bases and J by 4 bases, with 21 bases left in between. The CDR3 is made up of 16 amino acids. CDR3 loop: CASNTLVGIGADTQYF. The CDR3 DNA is TGTGCCAGCAACACCTTGGTTGGAATCGGGGCAGATACGCAGTATTTT.

Concerning this clonotype itself: Relative to the germline gene, one junction end is altered; a read error may explain this. This chain joins TRBV9 and TRBJ2-1; 10 bases align to TRBD2. Germline CDR1 reads SGDLS; CDR2 reads YYNGEE. The CDR3 consists of 16 residues. The CDR3 nucleotides read TGTGTCAGCAGCACTGGACTAGCGGAAGCCCGTTATGAGCAGTTCTTC. It yields the protein CVSSTGLAEARYEQFF. Together with reference TRBV9 and TRBJ2-1, the CDR3 gives the full variable domain: DSGVTQTPKHLITATGQRVTLRCSPRSGDLSVYWYQQSLDQGLQFLIQYYNGEERAKGNILERFSAQQFPDLHSELNLSSLELGDSALYFCVSSTGLAEARYEQFFGPGTRLTVL.

The chain joins TRBV20-1 to TRBJ1-2; 8 nucleotides align to TRBD1. The length of the CDR3 is 15 residues. Germline V lookup: CDR1 DFQATT, CDR2 SNEGSKA (reference sequence). Losses at the gene ends were 6 bases for V and 6 bases for J; bases not matched to a gene: 15. The CDR3 DNA sequence: TGCAGTGCACTCCTCGGGGGCAGGGGGCAGAATGGCTACACCTTC. Translating gives CSALLGGRGQNGYTF.

The V and J genes are TRBV12-3 or TRBV12-4 and TRBJ2-5; D might be TRBD1 (7 bases). This CDR3 has 15 amino acids. Trimming took 3 bases from V and 5 from J, leaving 16 bases between them. CDR3 in amino acids: CASSFDAGGMETQYF. CDR3 DNA sequence: TGTGCCAGCAGTTTCGACGCAGGGGGGATGGAGACCCAGTACTTC.

This clonotype came up many times. This sequence joins TRBV28 and TRBJ2-7; TRBD1 aligns across 9 bases. CDR3 length equals 15 residues. V lost 9 bases, J lost 7 bases, and 16 bases stayed unmatched. Germline V gene lookup returns CDR1 MDHEN and CDR2 SYDVKM. Here the CDR3 reads CASITGGQGKGEQYF. The CDR3 DNA is TGTGCCAGTATCACAGGGGGACAGGGAAAAGGGGAGCAGTACTTC.

This sequence joins TRBV10-3 and TRBJ2-5; 11 nucleotides align to TRBD1. CDR3 length: 13 amino acids. The V and J ends lost 8 bases and 9 bases, in that order; junction bases with no gene match: 8. Looked up from germline, CDR1 is ENHRY and CDR2 is SYGVKD. The CDR3 nucleotides are TGTGCCATCTCGGACAGGGGGCAATGGGCCCAGTACTTC. It yields the protein CAISDRGQWAQYF.